Listed here are 25 T cell receptor beta chains from one sample, sequenced in a study of blood T cells in healthy people across ages. Through a sample-barcoded 5' primer and a J-beta primer mix, a second PCR was run for 7 to 11 cycles. TCRdb called the 5' RACE reads again in MiXCR, with one record for every CDR3 protein. The sample includes 1.5 million to 2 million distinct CDR3 sequences, roughly 28% seen only once; the top ten take around 7.7%. Specimen: blood. The source is a woman aged 25 to 39 in good health.

This clonotype was seen at least ten times. J is TRBJ2-7 and V is TRBV3-1; D is possibly TRBD2 (5 bases). The germline gives CDR1 LGHDT, CDR2 YNNKEL (reference sequence). The CDR3 loop spans 16 amino acids. Deletions cut 0 bases from V and 0 bases from J, with 12 bases between. The CDR3 nucleotides read TGTGCCAGCAGCCAAGAGAGTAGACGGGGCTCCTACGAGCAGTACTTC. Translation gives CASSQESRRGSYEQYF.

This clonotype was seen once. The chain couples TRBV14 to TRBJ1-4; D is undetermined. The germline V and J ends were trimmed by 1 base and 8 bases, with 20 bases remaining between them. Germline loops: CDR1 SGHDN, CDR2 FVKESK. The CDR3 runs 17 residues. The CDR3 sequence: CASSQGFISRGPEKLFF. CDR3 DNA: TGTGCCAGCAGCCAAGGATTTATAAGTCGAGGGCCCGAAAAACTGTTTTTT.

The genes are TRBV7-8 and TRBJ1-1; D possibly corresponds to TRBD1 (5 bases). Germline V lookup: CDR1 SGHVS, CDR2 FQNEAQ. The CDR3 is 15 amino acids. Trimming took off 0 bases at V and 4 bases at J, with 12 bases between the two ends. The DNA of the CDR3 is TGTGCCAGCAGCTTAGCTGGCGGGGGAAGCACTGAAGCTTTCTTT. Translating gives CASSLAGGGSTEAFF. The variable domain in full, completed from reference TRBV7-8 and TRBJ1-1, reads GAGVSQSPRYKVAKRGQDVALRCDPISGHVSLFWYQQALGQGPEFLTYFQNEAQLDKSGLPSDRFFAERPEGSVSTLKIQRTQQEDSAVYLCASSLAGGGSTEAFFGQGTRLTVV.

This clonotype was seen a few times. The chain uses TRBV7-2 and TRBJ2-7; 10 bases map to TRBD2. The CDR3 runs 14 residues. The V gene's germline CDR1 is SGHTA and CDR2 FQGNSA. Trimming cost V 5 bases and J 3 bases; bases outside gene matches: 4. In DNA form, the CDR3 reads TGTGCCAGCAGCCAGACTAGCGGGCACTACGAGCAGTACTTC. Translated: CASSQTSGHYEQYF.

Points on this clonotype: A read error may explain this, as a much larger clone is one base away. The gene calls are TRBV3-1 and TRBJ2-7, with 11 bases fitting TRBD1. V gave up 5 bases and J gave up 3 bases; unmatched junction bases: 3. This CDR3 has 14 amino acids. Germline loops: CDR1 LGHDT, CDR2 YNNKEL (reference sequence). Here the CDR3 DNA reads TGTGCCAGCAGCGGGACAGGGGGAATCTACGAGCAGTACGTC. Translating it yields CASSGTGGIYEQYV.

The chain has TRBV29-1 and TRBJ1-5; a weak D match, TRBD1 (5 bases). V was trimmed by 1 base and J by 3 bases, leaving 22 bases between them. This CDR3 comprises 18 residues. Germline V gives CDR1 SQVTM, CDR2 ANQGSEA. The CDR3 DNA reads as TGCAGCGTTGAAGGTATTAAGGGACCCCCGGGGCCCAATCAGCCCCAGCATTTT. Protein sequence: CSVEGIKGPPGPNQPQHF.

This clonotype was seen only a few times. The chain uses TRBV2 and TRBJ2-4, with D perhaps assigned TRBD1 or TRBD2 (5 bases each). The CDR3 sequence is 13 residues long. Germline loops: CDR1 SNHLY, CDR2 FYNNEI. Trimming took off 2 bases at V and 7 bases at J, with 9 bases between the two ends. The CDR3 here is CASSERGANIQYF. Written as DNA, the CDR3 is TGTGCCAGCAGTGAACGAGGGGCTAACATTCAGTACTTC.

This clonotype showed up just a few times. A much larger clone differs from this one at a single base, so this may be a read error. The CDR3 sequence is CASSYQSSEQYF. For the CDR3, the DNA is TGTGCCAGCAGTTACCAGAGTTCCGAGCAGTACTTC. This chain links TRBV6-6 with TRBJ2-7; no reliable D call. There are 12 residues in the CDR3. The V gene's germline CDR1 is MNHNY and CDR2 SVGAGI (reference sequence). V shed 2 bases and J shed 6 bases, with 8 bases lying between them.

This clonotype was picked up many times. The chain is built from TRBV4-3 and TRBJ2-3; D unclear. This CDR3 is built from 13 residues. Trimming took off 0 bases at V and 6 bases at J, with 7 bases between the two ends. Germline CDR1 is LGHNA and CDR2 is YSLEER. CDR3 sequence (DNA): TGCGCCAGCAGCCAAGAGCGGCAGGATACGCAGTATTTT. It specifies CASSQERQDTQYF.

At least ten counts were recorded for this clonotype. The V and J genes are TRBV5-4 and TRBJ1-2; D remains ambiguous. Per germline, CDR1 SGHNT and CDR2 YYREEE (reference sequence). The CDR3 contains 12 residues. V was cut by 0 bases and J by 9 bases, with 9 bases left in between. The CDR3 coding sequence is TGTGCCAGCAGCTTGGATTTGGGTTGCTACACCTTC. Residues: CASSLDLGCYTF.

This chain uses TRBV14 with TRBJ1-2; no clear D gene. The germline V and J ends were trimmed by 1 base and 2 bases, with 17 bases remaining between them. The CDR3 has 17 amino acids. CDR1 SGHDN and CDR2 FVKESK come from the germline V gene. The CDR3 spells CASSQGYPHNQNYGYTF. CDR3 DNA: TGTGCCAGCAGCCAAGGCTATCCCCACAACCAGAACTATGGCTACACCTTC. The whole variable domain, remainder taken from reference TRBV14 and TRBJ1-2, is EAGVTQFPSHSVIEKGQTVTLRCDPISGHDNLYWYRRVMGKEIKFLLHFVKESKQDESGMPNNRFLAERTGGTYSTLKVQPAELEDSGVYFCASSQGYPHNQNYGYTFGSGTRLTVV.

V usage is TRBV2 and J usage is TRBJ1-5, with D unresolved. Germline V gene data show CDR1 as SNHLY and CDR2 as FYNNEI. V shed 7 bases and J shed 0 bases, with 13 bases lying between them. The CDR3 totals 15 residues. For the CDR3, the DNA is TGTGCCAGCAAAAGAATCCCCCGTAGCAATCAGCCCCAGCATTTT. Amino acid sequence: CASKRIPRSNQPQHF.

V and J are TRBV7-9 and TRBJ1-1; D possibly corresponds to TRBD1 (5 bases). Trimming stripped 8 bases from V and 3 bases from J, with 13 bases between. The CDR3 contains 13 residues. The germline CDR1 and CDR2 sequences are SEHNR and FQNEAQ (reference sequence). The CDR3 reads CASGGPQYTEAFF. Here the CDR3 DNA reads TGTGCCAGCGGGGGACCGCAGTACACTGAAGCTTTCTTT. The whole variable domain, remainder taken from reference TRBV7-9 and TRBJ1-1, is DTGVSQNPRHKITKRGQNVTFRCDPISEHNRLYWYRQTLGQGPEFLTYFQNEAQLEKSRLLSDRFSAERPKGSFSTLEIQRTEQGDSAMYLCASGGPQYTEAFFGQGTRLTVV.

The chain joins TRBV6-2 or TRBV6-3 to TRBJ2-1; D not certain. The CDR3 totals 12 residues. Germline V gene sequence: CDR1 MNHEY, CDR2 SVGEGT. The ends were cut back, 4 bases at V and 12 bases at J, with 13 bases in the middle. The DNA for the CDR3 is TGTGCCAGCAGTTCGATTGTGGATGGGCAGTTCTTC. It yields the protein CASSSIVDGQFF.

The chain is built from TRBV7-9 and TRBJ2-7; D is possibly TRBD2 (6 bases). Trimming removed 5 bases from V and 6 bases from J, with 20 bases in between. Per germline, CDR1 SEHNR and CDR2 FQNEAQ (reference sequence). This CDR3 spans 15 amino acids. CDR3 bases: TGTGCCAGCAGCCCACCCGGGTTCTCGGAGGGCGAGCAGTACTTC. Translating it yields CASSPPGFSEGEQYF. Based on the CDR3 plus reference TRBV7-9 and TRBJ2-7, the full variable domain is DTGVSQNPRHKITKRGQNVTFRCDPISEHNRLYWYRQTLGQGPEFLTYFQNEAQLEKSRLLSDRFSAERPKGSFSTLEIQRTEQGDSAMYLCASSPPGFSEGEQYFGPGTRLTVT.

This rearrangement joins TRBV24-1 to TRBJ2-3; 7 bases fit TRBD2. Germline lookup yields CDR1 KGHDR and CDR2 SFDVKD. The CDR3 has 16 amino acids. The ends lost 4 bases at V and 3 bases at J; junction bases unmatched: 9. CDR3 coding DNA: TGTGCCACCAGTGACCCCAAGGGCGGGGGTACAGATACGCAGTATTTT. Translation: CATSDPKGGGTDTQYF.

The chain links TRBV7-8 to TRBJ2-3; 7 bases map to TRBD2. Trimming at V came to 1 base and at J to 2 bases, leaving 6 bases not matched to a gene. Germline V gene data show CDR1 as SGHVS and CDR2 as FQNEAQ. The CDR3 is 16 residues long. The CDR3 DNA sequence: TGTGCCAGCAGCTTAGGCCCAGCGGGATTCACAGATACGCAGTATTTT. Its translation: CASSLGPAGFTDTQYF.

There are a few counts of this clonotype. This sequence joins TRBV12-3 or TRBV12-4 and TRBJ2-3, with D perhaps matching TRBD1 or TRBD2 (6 bases each). Trimming pared 8 bases from V and 0 bases from J, leaving 12 bases between. This CDR3 spans 14 amino acids. The CDR3 DNA reads as TGTGCCAGCGGAGGGGGGACTAGCACAGATACGCAGTATTTT. It codes for CASGGGTSTDTQYF.

The chain has TRBV20-1 and TRBJ2-1, with D uncertain. This CDR3 comprises 16 residues. CDR1 DFQATT and CDR2 SNEGSKA come from the germline V gene (reference sequence). V lost 0 bases and J lost 0, with 12 bases in between. Written as DNA, the CDR3 is TGCAGTGCTAGAGATGTCCCAGCGAGCTCCTACAATGAGCAGTTCTTC. This gives the protein CSARDVPASSYNEQFF.

This clonotype was observed many times. CDR3 residues: CASSLSGYQETQYF. In DNA form, the CDR3 reads TGCGCCAGCAGCTTGTCCGGGTACCAAGAGACCCAGTACTTC. This chain links TRBV5-1 with TRBJ2-5; D is unclear. CDR1 and CDR2 (germline): SGHRS, YFSETQ. The length of the CDR3 is 14 residues. The V and J ends lost 1 base and 0 bases respectively, with 7 bases between them.

CDR3 DNA sequence: TGCAGTGCTCAGCGGGCTAGCGGGGGGAACACCGGGGAGCTGTTTTTT. It codes for CSAQRASGGNTGELFF. The chain recombines TRBV20-1 with TRBJ2-2, with TRBD2 matching over 10 bases. V shed 5 bases and J 1 base; nucleotides not matched to a gene: 7. CDR1 is DFQATT and CDR2 is SNEGSKA in the germline V gene (reference sequence). The CDR3 consists of 16 residues.

This clonotype occurred a few times. The V gene is TRBV2, the J gene TRBJ1-2, with no clear D. The V end was cut by 3 bases, the J end by 5 bases, with 13 bases between. Germline-derived CDR1 and CDR2 are SNHLY and FYNNEI. The CDR3 contains 14 residues. CDR3 residues: CASSERETAYGYTF. The CDR3 coding sequence is TGTGCCAGCAGTGAGAGGGAGACGGCGTATGGCTACACCTTC.

Here the CDR3 reads CSVEQRDENYGYTF. CDR3 bases: TGCAGCGTTGAACAGCGCGACGAGAACTATGGCTACACCTTC. V usage is TRBV29-1 and J usage is TRBJ1-2; the D is unclear. Germline V gene sequence: CDR1 SQVTM, CDR2 ANQGSEA. The CDR3 has 14 amino acids. V was pared by 2 bases and J by 2 bases, with 12 bases between.

This clonotype was seen ten or more times. The chain uses TRBV4-3 and TRBJ2-3; 10 bases line up with TRBD2. The germline V gene has CDR1 LGHNA and CDR2 YSLEER. After removal of 0 bases from V and 6 bases from J, the junction contained 3 bases not matched to a gene. This CDR3 has 15 residues. The CDR3 reads CASSQEASGSDTQYF. Written as DNA, the CDR3 is TGCGCCAGCAGCCAAGAGGCTAGCGGGAGCGATACGCAGTATTTT.

This clonotype has a count of ten or more. The chain joins TRBV7-6 to TRBJ2-1; the D gene is possibly TRBD2 (5 bases). Germline values: CDR1 SGHVS, CDR2 FNYEAQ. V lost 5 bases, J lost 8 bases, and 10 bases lay in between. The CDR3 runs 12 residues. The CDR3 DNA is TGTGCCAGCAGCGACTCCGGGGATGAGCAGTTCTTC. Amino acid sequence: CASSDSGDEQFF.